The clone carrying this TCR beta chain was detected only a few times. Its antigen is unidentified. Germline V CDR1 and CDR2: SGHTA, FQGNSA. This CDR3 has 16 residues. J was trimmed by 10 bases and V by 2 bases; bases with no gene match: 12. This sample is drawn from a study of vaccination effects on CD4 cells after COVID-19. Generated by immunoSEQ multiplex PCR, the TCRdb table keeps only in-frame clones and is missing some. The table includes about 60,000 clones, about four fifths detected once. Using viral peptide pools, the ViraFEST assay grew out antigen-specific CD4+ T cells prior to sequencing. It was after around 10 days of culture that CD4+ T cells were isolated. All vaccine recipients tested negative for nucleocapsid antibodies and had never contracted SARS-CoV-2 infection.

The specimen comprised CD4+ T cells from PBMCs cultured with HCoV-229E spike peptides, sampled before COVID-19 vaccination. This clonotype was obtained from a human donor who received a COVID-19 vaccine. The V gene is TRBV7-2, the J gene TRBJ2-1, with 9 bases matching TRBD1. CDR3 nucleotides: TGTGCCAGCAGCTTAAGACGCACAGGGGGCGCATTGGAGCAGTTCTTC. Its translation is CASSLRRTGGALEQFF.